The T cell receptor beta chain described here comes from a study of cytomegalovirus exposure and HLA in healthy donors. PCR primers comprised 60 Vbeta and 13 Jbeta primers. Repertoires were generated with immunoSEQ multiplex PCR, while TCRdb's copy carries only in-frame clones and drops some. This repertoire shows under 200,000 clones, 70% to 90% found once; its top ten account for about 9.3%. Deletions cut 7 bases from V and 3 bases from J, with 9 bases between. The CDR3 runs to 13 residues. Germline V gene lookup returns CDR1 SNHLY and CDR2 FYNNEI. The sequence derives from a man younger than 35 in good health and CMV-seropositive. Sample: PBMCs. The chain combines TRBV2 with TRBJ1-4; D not certain. CDR3 bases: TGTGCCAGCAATCGACTCCCTAATGAAAAACTGTTTTTT. This encodes CASNRLPNEKLFF.